This T cell receptor beta chain comes out of a study of cytomegalovirus exposure and HLA in healthy donors. Germline values: CDR1 MNHNS, CDR2 SASEGT. CDR3 size: 12 residues. Trimming took 6 bases from V and 6 from J, leaving 10 bases between them. General study results and limits: In a later analysis, DRB1 alleles had the most associated TCRs; HLA-C alleles the fewest. In a later analysis, CMV-associated beta chains were mostly HLA-associated, it appeared. TCR beta V segments were, for the most part, productive about 87% or about 30% of the time in an earlier analysis.

PCR employed 60 Vbeta and 13 Jbeta primers. Using immunoSEQ multiplex PCR, the repertoire was profiled, and TCRdb retains in-frame clones only, with some absent. The sample consists of about 160,000 clones, approximately 84% of them appearing once. This clone was counted a single time. Its antigen is undetermined. The clonotype was recovered from a man between 25 and 39 years old in good health and CMV-seronegative. The chain combines TRBV6-1 with TRBJ2-3; D gene ambiguous. Sequencing was carried out using PBMCs. The CDR3 here is CASRILGDTQYF. Here the CDR3 DNA reads TGTGCCAGCAGGATCCTCGGGGATACGCAGTATTTT.